The 18 T cell receptor beta chains below come from one sample, sequenced in a study of regulatory T cells in long-lasting Graves disease. In building TCR beta libraries, iRepertoire HTBI primers were used together with Arm-PCR of CDR3 regions. TCRdb re-analysed the multiplex PCR reads in MiXCR, keeping a single row per CDR3 protein. The sample lists fewer than 450,000 distinct CDR3 sequences; approximately 15% were seen once. Time point noted: newly diagnosed GD, antithyroid drugs for less than 3 months. Making the TCR library involved RNA that had been extracted from PBMCs. This sample also appeared in a second study, on T cells in Graves' hyperthyroidism and ophthalmopathy.

This specimen was peripheral blood mononuclear cells (PBMCs), taken at new diagnosis, from a patient treated with antithyroid drugs. All receptors derive from a woman in her 40s with Graves disease.

This clonotype was picked up many times. The chain links TRBV30 to TRBJ1-1; D uncertain. Germline V CDR1 and CDR2: GTSNPN, SVGIG (reference sequence). The CDR3 sequence is 12 residues long. Trimming took off 0 bases at V and 1 base at J, with 3 bases between the two ends. CDR3 DNA: TGTGCCTGGAGTGTGACGAACACTGAAGCTTTCTTT. Its protein product is CAWSVTNTEAFF.

This clonotype was observed at least ten times. The chain combines TRBV12-3 or TRBV12-4 with TRBJ1-2; 7 nucleotides match TRBD1. The V segment lost 7 bases and the J segment 4 bases; nucleotides outside the gene matches: 6. The CDR3 is made up of 13 amino acids. The CDR3 spells CASTRTGSYGYTF. CDR3 nucleotide sequence: TGTGCCAGCACCCGGACAGGCAGCTATGGCTACACCTTC.

At least ten counts were recorded for this clonotype. The V call is TRBV10-3, the J call TRBJ2-1; 9 nucleotides agree with TRBD1. CDR3 length equals 16 residues. Germline loops: CDR1 ENHRY, CDR2 SYGVKD. V was pared by 10 bases and J by 0 bases, with 10 bases of the junction left unmatched. Written as DNA, the CDR3 is TGTGCCACCCGGGGTCGACAGGGGGACTCCTACAATGAGCAGTTCTTC. Translated: CATRGRQGDSYNEQFF.

This clonotype was found many times. V is TRBV2 and J is TRBJ1-4; 7 nucleotides agree with TRBD1. J was trimmed by 7 bases and V by 5 bases; bases with no gene match: 7. There are 14 residues in the CDR3. Germline values: CDR1 SNHLY, CDR2 FYNNEI. The CDR3 is CASSNTGVGEKLFF. The CDR3 bases are TGTGCCAGCAGTAACACAGGGGTGGGTGAAAAACTGTTTTTT.

The rearrangement links TRBV6-1 to TRBJ2-3, with D maybe TRBD2 (6 bases). CDR1 and CDR2 (germline): MNHNS, SASEGT. This CDR3 spans 14 amino acids. V was trimmed by 7 bases and J by 6 bases, leaving 17 bases between them. The CDR3 is CASTLSGRWDTQYF. DNA for the CDR3: TGTGCCAGCACCCTGAGCGGGCGGTGGGATACGCAGTATTTT.

The J gene is TRBJ2-3, the V gene TRBV20-1; 10 positions agree with TRBD1. V shed 3 bases, J shed 3 bases, and the junction held 9 bases outside the gene matches. In germline, CDR1 is DFQATT, CDR2 SNEGSKA (reference sequence). The length of the CDR3 is 16 residues. The CDR3 sequence is CSASYRDRGWTDTQYF. In DNA form, the CDR3 reads TGCAGTGCTAGTTACCGGGACAGGGGCTGGACAGATACGCAGTATTTT.

Here the CDR3 reads CASLDTAGYEQYF. In nucleotides, the CDR3 is TGTGCCAGCCTCGATACTGCGGGTTACGAGCAGTACTTC. The gene calls are TRBV6-1 and TRBJ2-7, with TRBD2 as a possible D gene (5 bases). The V gene's germline CDR1 is MNHNS and CDR2 SASEGT. The CDR3 has 13 amino acids. The V gene lost 8 bases and the J gene lost 4 bases, with 15 bases spanning the gap.

The sample holds many counts of this clonotype. The rearrangement uses TRBV11-3 and TRBJ2-1; unclear D gene. The CDR3 covers 18 residues. Trimming removed 0 bases from V and 4 bases from J, with 19 bases in between. CDR1 SGHNT and CDR2 YENEEA come from the germline V gene. The DNA for the CDR3 is TGTGCCAGCAGCTTAGATTCCCGACGGGCGATCATATACAATGAGCAGTTCTTC. It codes for CASSLDSRRAIIYNEQFF. The whole variable domain, remainder taken from reference TRBV11-3 and TRBJ2-1, is EAGVVQSPRYKIIEKKQPVAFWCNPISGHNTLYWYLQNLGQGPELLIRYENEEAVDDSQLPKDRFSAERLKGVDSTLKIQPAELGDSAVYLCASSLDSRRAIIYNEQFFGPGTRLTVL.

In this sample, this clonotype turned up many times. V gene TRBV5-1 combines with J gene TRBJ2-1; unclear D gene. This CDR3 is built from 14 residues. Germline V gene sequence: CDR1 SGHRS, CDR2 YFSETQ. Between the trimmed V and J ends, which lost 0 bases and 4 bases, there was a span of 8 bases. CDR3 residues: CASSLEAQYNEQFF. CDR3 DNA sequence: TGCGCCAGCAGCTTGGAGGCGCAATACAATGAGCAGTTCTTC.

This clonotype was observed a few times. The chain has TRBV3-1 and TRBJ2-7, with a weak D call TRBD1 (5 bases). Germline V gives CDR1 LGHDT, CDR2 YNNKEL (reference sequence). The CDR3 has 16 residues. The V gene lost 3 bases and the J gene lost 0 bases, with 15 bases spanning the gap. The CDR3 sequence: CASSHSNRPSSYEQYF. CDR3 DNA: TGTGCCAGCAGCCACTCCAACAGGCCCAGCTCCTACGAGCAGTACTTC.

The V and J genes are TRBV9 and TRBJ2-1; a possible D gene is TRBD2 (6 bases). This CDR3 has 16 residues. Germline assignment: CDR1 SGDLS and CDR2 YYNGEE. Trimming stripped 0 bases from V and 0 bases from J, with 10 bases between. The CDR3 here is CASSVDGRSSYNEQFF. CDR3 nucleotides: TGTGCCAGCAGCGTAGATGGGAGGAGCTCCTACAATGAGCAGTTCTTC.

The genes are TRBV5-6 and TRBJ2-1, with D maybe TRBD1 (6 bases). CDR3 length: 13 residues. The V gene lost 4 bases and the J gene lost 6 bases, with 11 bases spanning the gap. Looked up from germline, CDR1 is SGHDT and CDR2 is YYEEEE. Here the CDR3 DNA reads TGTGCCAGCAGCACGGGGACAATCAATGAGCAGTTCTTC. This codes for CASSTGTINEQFF.

This clonotype was recorded many times. The J gene is TRBJ2-2, the V gene TRBV2, with D hard to call. The germline gives CDR1 SNHLY, CDR2 FYNNEI. The CDR3 extends over 15 amino acids. Trimming removed 3 bases from V and 2 bases from J, with 10 bases in between. CDR3 sequence (DNA): TGTGCCAGCAGTGATTGGCGACACAACACCGGGGAGCTGTTTTTT. Translation: CASSDWRHNTGELFF.

The sample holds many counts of this clonotype. The rearrangement joins TRBV7-8 to TRBJ2-3; a weak D match, TRBD2 (7 bases). Deletions cut 1 base from V and 4 bases from J, with 12 bases between. Germline values: CDR1 SGHVS, CDR2 FQNEAQ. The CDR3 contains 15 residues. The CDR3 coding sequence is TGTGCCAGCAGCTTAGGGGGGGGGCGCGCAGATACGCAGTATTTT. The encoded protein is CASSLGGGRADTQYF. The full variable domain, rest sourced from reference TRBV7-8 and TRBJ2-3, is GAGVSQSPRYKVAKRGQDVALRCDPISGHVSLFWYQQALGQGPEFLTYFQNEAQLDKSGLPSDRFFAERPEGSVSTLKIQRTQQEDSAVYLCASSLGGGRADTQYFGPGTRLTVL.

This clonotype was recorded at least ten times. The genes are TRBV5-4 and TRBJ1-1; perhaps TRBD1 as D (5 bases). Between the trimmed V and J ends, which lost 4 bases and 0 bases, there was a span of 10 bases. The V gene's germline CDR1 is SGHNT and CDR2 YYREEE (reference sequence). The CDR3 contains 14 residues. Here the CDR3 reads CASSPGTLNTEAFF. DNA for the CDR3: TGTGCCAGCAGCCCGGGGACTTTGAACACTGAAGCTTTCTTT.

There are many counts of this clonotype. The V call is TRBV7-6, the J call TRBJ2-3; 10 positions match TRBD2. CDR1 is SGHVS, CDR2 FNYEAQ, per germline. The CDR3 is made up of 16 amino acids. The ends lost 5 bases at V and 2 bases at J; junction bases unmatched: 7. As DNA, the CDR3 is TGTGCCAGCAGCCAATTACTAGCGGGGTCCACAGATACGCAGTATTTT. Translating gives CASSQLLAGSTDTQYF.

This clonotype was observed at least ten times. The rearrangement uses TRBV6-1 and TRBJ2-7, with D hard to call. Germline-derived CDR1 and CDR2 are MNHNS and SASEGT. The V gene lost 6 bases and the J gene lost 0 bases, with 9 bases spanning the gap. This CDR3 region has 13 residues. CDR3 region: CASRVPSSYEQYF. In nucleotides, the CDR3 is TGTGCCAGCAGGGTCCCTAGCTCCTACGAGCAGTACTTC.

There are a few counts of this clonotype. The chain combines TRBV11-2 with TRBJ1-3; D perhaps matches TRBD1 (6 bases). This CDR3 spans 15 amino acids. Per the germline V gene, CDR1 is SGHAT and CDR2 is FQNNGV. V lost 5 bases to trimming and J lost 3 bases, with 14 bases between them. CDR3 residues: CASSPERGGGNTIYF. DNA of the CDR3: TGTGCCAGCAGCCCAGAGAGGGGGGGTGGAAACACCATATATTTT.